This T cell receptor (delta chain) was sequenced for a study of gamma-delta T cells after stem cell transplantation. Unmatched junction bases numbered 11, after V lost 3 bases and J lost 0 bases. Germline V CDR1 and CDR2: GEAIGNYY, EKD. CDR3 size: 17 residues. TCRdb called clones anew from the RT-PCR reads with CATT. This sample has roughly 600 delta-chain clones, with about 23% found just once. Only a few counts were recorded for this clone. A far bigger clonotype differs at one base, so this is likely a read error. The sample carries other DNA sequences with the same CDR3. This receptor was obtained from a human donor. It is not recorded whose cells these are; they may come from a transplant donor. The gene calls are TRDV2 and TRDJ1, with TRDD3 matching over 8 bases. The source material was gamma-delta T cells. The CDR3 reads CACDVVTGGRNTDKLIF. For the CDR3, the DNA is TGTGCCTGTGACGTGGTCACTGGGGGGCGTAACACCGATAAACTCATCTTT.